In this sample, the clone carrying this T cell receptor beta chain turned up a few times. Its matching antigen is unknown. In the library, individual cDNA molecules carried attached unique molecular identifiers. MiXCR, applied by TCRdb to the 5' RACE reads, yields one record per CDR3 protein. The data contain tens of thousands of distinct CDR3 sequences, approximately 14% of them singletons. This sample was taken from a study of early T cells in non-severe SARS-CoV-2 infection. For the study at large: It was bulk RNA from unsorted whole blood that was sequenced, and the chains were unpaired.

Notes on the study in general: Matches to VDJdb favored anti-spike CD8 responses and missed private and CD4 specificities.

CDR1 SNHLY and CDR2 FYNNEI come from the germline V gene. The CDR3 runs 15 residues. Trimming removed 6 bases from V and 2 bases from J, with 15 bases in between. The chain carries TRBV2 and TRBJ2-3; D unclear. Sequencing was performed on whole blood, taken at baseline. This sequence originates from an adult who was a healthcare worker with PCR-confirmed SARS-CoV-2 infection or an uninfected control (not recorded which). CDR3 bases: TGTGCCAGCAGCCCCGCGAGGAAGGCCACAGATACGCAGTATTTT. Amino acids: CASSPARKATDTQYF.